A single sample gave rise to the 19 T cell receptor beta chains below, sequenced in a study of blood T cell repertoires in COVID-19. The method was immunoSEQ multiplex PCR; TCRdb's version includes in-frame clones alone and lacks a portion of them. Of about 130,000 clones in the sample, about 80% were seen once. Input material: PBMCs or T cells enriched from blood (not recorded which). These receptors were collected from a man between 40 and 49 years old with acute COVID-19.

This clone was found a few times. The rearrangement uses TRBV7-9 and TRBJ1-1; D is ambiguous. This CDR3 is built from 13 residues. Germline V gene data show CDR1 as SEHNR and CDR2 as FQNEAQ (reference sequence). Trimming left V 3 bases short and J 0 bases short, with 5 bases between. The CDR3 nucleotides read TGTGCCAGCAGCTTCGACATGAACACTGAAGCTTTCTTT. Translation: CASSFDMNTEAFF.

There are a few counts of this clone. The chain uses TRBV19 and TRBJ2-1, with 8 bases matching TRBD2. V trimming: 5 bases; J trimming: 6 bases; junction bases outside the gene matches: 12. The CDR3 is 16 residues long. The germline CDR1 and CDR2 sequences are LNHDA and SQIVND (reference sequence). CDR3 loop: CASSLRPSGLGNEQFF. Written as DNA, the CDR3 is TGTGCCAGTAGTTTACGACCCTCGGGACTAGGCAATGAGCAGTTCTTC.

The V and J genes are TRBV19 and TRBJ1-5; TRBD1 matches 7 bases. Germline CDR1 is LNHDA and CDR2 is SQIVND (reference sequence). CDR3 size: 13 residues. J was trimmed by 7 bases and V by 7 bases; bases with no gene match: 7. CDR3: CASTVQGGQPQHF. The CDR3 DNA is TGTGCCAGTACGGTCCAGGGGGGACAGCCCCAGCATTTT. The full variable domain, completed using reference TRBV19 and TRBJ1-5, is DGGITQSPKYLFRKEGQNVTLSCEQNLNHDAMYWYRQDPGQGLRLIYYSQIVNDFQKGDIAEGYSVSREKKESFPLTVTSAQKNPTAFYLCASTVQGGQPQHFGDGTRLSIL.

The chain combines TRBV5-1 with TRBJ2-7; no clear D gene. The CDR3 covers 13 residues. Germline values: CDR1 SGHRS, CDR2 YFSETQ. Trimming cost V 5 bases and J 6 bases, with 15 bases left between them. The CDR3 is CASRGLGRGEQYF. As DNA, the CDR3 is TGCGCCAGCAGAGGATTGGGCCGTGGCGAGCAGTACTTC. The variable domain in full, completed from reference TRBV5-1 and TRBJ2-7, reads KAGVTQTPRYLIKTRGQQVTLSCSPISGHRSVSWYQQTPGQGLQFLFEYFSETQRNKGNFPGRFSGRQFSNSRSEMNVSTLELGDSALYLCASRGLGRGEQYFGPGTRLTVT.

The genes are TRBV2 and TRBJ2-1; a weak D match, TRBD1 (6 bases). Germline V lookup: CDR1 SNHLY, CDR2 FYNNEI. The CDR3 spans 13 residues. V lost 8 bases and J 8 bases, leaving 16 bases between the germline ends. The CDR3 reads CASADNRDDEQFF. CDR3 nucleotide sequence: TGTGCCAGCGCCGACAACAGGGACGATGAGCAGTTCTTC. The full variable domain, its missing parts supplied by reference TRBV2 and TRBJ2-1, is EPEVTQTPSHQVTQMGQEVILRCVPISNHLYFYWYRQILGQKVEFLVSFYNNEISEKSEIFDDQFSVERPDGSNFTLKIRSTKLEDSAMYFCASADNRDDEQFFGPGTRLTVL.

The rearrangement uses TRBV5-1 and TRBJ1-1, with unresolved D. Trimming took 4 bases from V and 4 from J, leaving 8 bases between them. The CDR3 has 12 residues. Germline CDR1 reads SGHRS; CDR2 reads YFSETQ. This chain's CDR3 is CASSPEGTEAFF. The CDR3 region has the DNA TGCGCCAGCAGCCCGGAGGGCACTGAAGCTTTCTTT.

The J gene is TRBJ2-7, the V gene TRBV19, with D perhaps matching TRBD1 (6 bases). There are 13 residues in the CDR3. The germline V gene encodes CDR1 LNHDA and CDR2 SQIVND (reference sequence). The germline V and J ends were trimmed by 5 bases and 7 bases, with 15 bases remaining between them. CDR3 amino acids: CASSVDRTWEQYF. The CDR3 DNA reads as TGTGCCAGTAGTGTTGACAGGACGTGGGAGCAGTACTTC.

V gene TRBV6-5 combines with J gene TRBJ1-4; tentative D call: TRBD1 (6 bases). Trimming pared 5 bases from V and 3 bases from J, leaving 13 bases between. Germline CDR1 and CDR2: MNHEY and SVGAGI. The CDR3 totals 15 residues. The CDR3 is CASSLQGSANEKLFF. The CDR3 DNA is TGTGCCAGCAGTCTACAGGGTTCAGCTAATGAAAAACTGTTTTTT.

CDR3 coding DNA: TGTGCCAGCAGCTTTAAAAGCCTAGGGGGCACAGATACGCAGTATTTT. As protein: CASSFKSLGGTDTQYF. V usage is TRBV5-6 and J usage is TRBJ2-3; D might be TRBD1 (5 bases). The V end lost 2 bases, the J end lost 1 base, and 14 bases lay between the germline ends. The CDR3 length is 16 residues. The V gene's germline CDR1 is SGHDT and CDR2 YYEEEE. The full variable domain, rest sourced from reference TRBV5-6 and TRBJ2-3, is DAGVTQSPTHLIKTRGQQVTLRCSPKSGHDTVSWYQQALGQGPQFIFQYYEEEERQRGNFPDRFSGHQFPNYSSELNVNALLLGDSALYLCASSFKSLGGTDTQYFGPGTRLTVL.

V usage is TRBV28 and J usage is TRBJ1-2; TRBD1 aligns across 11 bases. Per germline, CDR1 MDHEN and CDR2 SYDVKM. After removal of 5 bases from V and 2 bases from J, the junction contained 4 bases not matched to a gene. This CDR3 comprises 15 residues. The CDR3 is CASSPGQGGNYGYTF. CDR3 DNA: TGTGCCAGCAGTCCGGGACAGGGGGGGAACTATGGCTACACCTTC.

This sequence joins TRBV6-6 and TRBJ1-2; 7 positions match TRBD1. The junction had 8 bases not matched to a gene; V was cut back by 4 bases and J by 6 bases. This CDR3 has 14 residues. CDR1 is MNHNY, CDR2 SVGAGI, per germline (reference sequence). CDR3 sequence reads: CASSSLGTVDGYTF. The CDR3, as DNA: TGTGCCAGCAGTTCTCTCGGGACAGTCGATGGCTACACCTTC.

The chain employs TRBV5-1 and TRBJ2-5; TRBD2 is a possible D gene (5 bases). CDR3 size: 12 residues. From germline, CDR1 is SGHRS and CDR2 YFSETQ. V was trimmed by 6 bases and J by 3 bases, leaving 9 bases between them. CDR3 DNA sequence: TGCGCCAGCAAGGTTAGCGAAGAGACCCAGTACTTC. Translation gives CASKVSEETQYF.

The rearrangement uses TRBV29-1 and TRBJ2-5, with TRBD1 matching over 9 bases. V shed 6 bases, J shed 4 bases, and the junction held 3 bases outside the gene matches. Germline V CDR1 and CDR2: SQVTM, ANQGSEA. The CDR3 has 12 amino acids. CDR3 region: CSVGTGLETQYF. CDR3 coding DNA: TGCAGCGTCGGGACAGGGTTAGAGACCCAGTACTTC.

This rearrangement joins TRBV6-5 to TRBJ1-1; possibly TRBD1 for D (6 bases). The CDR3 has 15 amino acids. Germline values: CDR1 MNHEY, CDR2 SVGAGI. Trimming cost V 2 bases and J 5 bases, with 15 bases left between them. This chain's CDR3 is CASSYAIQGGTEAFF. CDR3 DNA sequence: TGTGCCAGCAGTTACGCCATACAGGGAGGGACTGAAGCTTTCTTT.

On this clone: The same CDR3 also results from other DNA sequences found in this sample. The chain joins TRBV28 to TRBJ2-7; unclear D gene. CDR1 and CDR2 (germline): MDHEN, SYDVKM. CDR3 length equals 11 residues. Trimming cost V 5 bases and J 7 bases, with 9 bases left between them. The CDR3 nucleotides are TGTGCCAGCAGTCTCCTCCGGGAGCAGTACTTC. The encoded protein is CASSLLREQYF.

The chain has TRBV5-4 and TRBJ2-1; 8 positions match TRBD1. J gave up 5 bases and V 6 bases, and 10 bases lay outside the gene matches. Looked up from germline, CDR1 is SGHNT and CDR2 is YYREEE (reference sequence). The CDR3 extends over 15 amino acids. The CDR3 protein is CASTTAGTGDNEQFF. The CDR3 DNA reads as TGTGCCAGCACCACCGCCGGGACAGGTGACAATGAGCAGTTCTTC.

The chain combines TRBV5-1 with TRBJ2-7; 8 bases are a match to TRBD1. This CDR3 is 15 amino acids long. Germline CDR1 and CDR2: SGHRS and YFSETQ. V lost 4 bases and J lost 2; bases outside the gene matches: 8. CDR3 amino acids: CASSPGQGAAYEQYF. CDR3 coding DNA: TGCGCCAGCAGCCCAGGACAGGGAGCGGCCTACGAGCAGTACTTC.

The J gene is TRBJ1-4, the V gene TRBV4-1, with 7 bases that match TRBD1. CDR3 length: 18 residues. Losses at the gene ends were 1 base for V and 3 bases for J; bases not matched to a gene: 11. The germline CDR1 and CDR2 sequences are MGHRA and YSYEKL. Here the CDR3 DNA reads TGCGCCAGCAGCCAAGGTCTAGGGGGCGAGGTCCCTAATGAAAAACTGTTTTTT. It specifies CASSQGLGGEVPNEKLFF.

V gene TRBV9 combines with J gene TRBJ2-1, with 8 bases identical to TRBD2. Germline V gene data show CDR1 as SGDLS and CDR2 as YYNGEE. The CDR3 has 15 amino acids. The J segment lost 5 bases and the V segment lost 0 bases, leaving 4 bases of the junction unmatched. DNA of the CDR3: TGTGCCAGCAGCGTAGAAGTGCGGGGGGACAATGAGCAGTTCTTC. Protein sequence: CASSVEVRGDNEQFF.